This passage covers 8 T cell receptor beta chains from one sample sequenced in a study of T cells in Graves' hyperthyroidism and ophthalmopathy. Amplified TCR beta CDR3 regions came from RNA transcripts. With the HTBI primer set, the TCR CDR3 went through a first round of RT-PCR. TCRdb processed the multiplex PCR reads anew with MiXCR; each CDR3 protein has one entry. Here the sample spans some 300,000 distinct CDR3 sequences, roughly 20% being singletons. The sequenced sample was blood. These receptors came from a man aged 50 to 59 with Graves' ophthalmopathy.

A remark on this clonotype: Given a much more abundant clone one base away, this may be a read error. The rearrangement links TRBV3-1 to TRBJ2-2; 8 bases are shared with TRBD2. The CDR3 consists of 16 residues. Germline values: CDR1 LGHDT, CDR2 YNNKEL (reference sequence). In nucleotides, the CDR3 is TGTGCCAGCAGTCGATTAGCGGGAACGAACACCGGGGAGCTGCTTTTT. This translates into CASSRLAGTNTGELLF. Filled out from reference TRBV3-1 and TRBJ2-2, the complete variable domain reads DTAVSQTPKYLVTQMGNDKSIKCEQNLGHDTMYWYKQDSKKFLKIMFSYNNKELIINETVPNRFSPKSPDKAHLNLHINSLELGDSAVYFCASSRLAGTNTGELLFGEGSRLTVL.

This chain connects TRBV28 to TRBJ2-5; 12 bases map to TRBD1. From germline, CDR1 is MDHEN and CDR2 SYDVKM. The CDR3 contains 13 residues. V was clipped by 11 bases and J by 2 bases; unmatched bases: 3. CDR3 region: CAGGQGAQETQYF. CDR3 DNA sequence: TGTGCCGGGGGACAGGGGGCTCAAGAGACCCAGTACTTC.

This clonotype occurred many times. This chain uses TRBV27 with TRBJ1-2; D gene ambiguous. V lost 3 bases and J 4 bases, leaving 15 bases between the germline ends. The germline V gene encodes CDR1 MNHEY and CDR2 SMNVEV (reference sequence). The CDR3 has 15 residues. The CDR3 sequence: CASSFVGMGSYGYTF. The CDR3 DNA reads TGTGCCAGCAGTTTCGTAGGGATGGGAAGCTATGGCTACACCTTC.

In this sample, this clonotype turned up once. The chain links TRBV5-1 to TRBJ2-5; TRBD1 aligns across 7 bases. CDR1 is SGHRS, CDR2 YFSETQ, per germline. V lost 4 bases and J lost 10; bases outside the gene matches: 10. The CDR3 length is 13 residues. CDR3 sequence (DNA): TGCGCCAGCAGCACCGGGACAGCCCAAGACCAGTACTTC. Its protein product is CASSTGTAQDQYF.

The chain employs TRBV30 and TRBJ2-1, with a possible D match to TRBD1 (5 bases). V was shortened by 4 bases and J by 0 bases, with 19 bases between the two germline ends. The CDR3 is made up of 17 amino acids. CDR1 and CDR2 (germline): GTSNPN, SVGIG (reference sequence). CDR3 DNA: TGTGCCTGGACTACAATGATACAGGCGAACTCCTACAATGAGCAGTTCTTC. It specifies CAWTTMIQANSYNEQFF.

The gene calls are TRBV6-1 and TRBJ1-2; no firm D call. CDR3 size: 12 residues. Germline V lookup: CDR1 MNHNS, CDR2 SASEGT. V was trimmed by 8 bases and J by 5 bases, leaving 12 bases between them. The DNA of the CDR3 is TGTGCCAGCCTCACACGAACATATGGCTACACCTTC. It codes for CASLTRTYGYTF.

The chain has TRBV6-1 and TRBJ2-7, with D perhaps matching TRBD1 (6 bases). V was trimmed by 3 bases and J by 6 bases, leaving 9 bases between them. The germline CDR1 and CDR2 sequences are MNHNS and SASEGT. There are 12 residues in the CDR3. The CDR3 here is CASSDTGFEQYF. The CDR3 DNA sequence: TGTGCCAGCAGTGACACAGGGTTCGAGCAGTACTTC.

The chain recombines TRBV27 with TRBJ2-3, with D hard to call. This CDR3 has 16 amino acids. Germline V gene lookup returns CDR1 MNHEY and CDR2 SMNVEV (reference sequence). Trimming cost V 3 bases and J 0 bases, with 13 bases left between them. CDR3 in amino acids: CASSFLTSTSTDTQYF. CDR3 DNA sequence: TGTGCCAGCAGTTTCCTGACGTCAACTAGCACAGATACGCAGTATTTT.